The subject of this entry is one T cell receptor beta chain. The source of the sample is a study of T cell responses to AZD1222 COVID-19 vaccine. Clones were sequenced by immunoSEQ multiplex PCR, and TCRdb holds only the in-frame ones, with some missing. The sample shows 140,000 to 150,000 clones, about 93% of them seen only once. The CDR3 sequence is 13 residues long. V dropped 8 bases and J dropped 2 bases, with 13 bases sitting between them. Germline lookup yields CDR1 SGHRS and CDR2 YFSETQ. The V and J genes are TRBV5-1 and TRBJ1-1; D uncertain. The sequencing here drew on peripheral blood, taken on day 0 of AZD1222 vaccination. This receptor was obtained from an adult in good health. The CDR3 region has the DNA TGCGCCAGTGCAACAACCTCCAACACTGAAGCTTTCTTT. It is translated as CASATTSNTEAFF.